This TCR beta chain was captured in a study of cytomegalovirus exposure and HLA in healthy donors. This clone was seen once. A multiplex PCR was run with 60 Vbeta primers and 13 Jbeta primers. Repertoires were generated with immunoSEQ multiplex PCR, while TCRdb's copy carries only in-frame clones and drops some. This sample has nearly 95,000 clones, with approximately 63% found just once. The V gene end was trimmed by 3 bases and the J gene end by 8 bases; junction bases not matched to a gene: 6. This CDR3 has 14 residues. CDR1 is MDHEN and CDR2 is SYDVKM in the germline V gene. The sequenced sample consisted of PBMCs. The origin of this receptor is a woman aged 25-40 years in good health and CMV-seronegative. The chain recombines TRBV28 with TRBJ1-2, with TRBD1 matching over 10 bases. The CDR3 DNA reads as TGTGCCAGCAGTTTTAGGGACAGGGGAGACGGCTACACCTTC. This codes for CASSFRDRGDGYTF.